This T cell receptor beta chain was found in a study of T cell changes during pregnancy in multiple sclerosis. TCRdb's table, derived via immunoSEQ multiplex PCR, lists solely in-frame clones and lacks some. The table shows 60,000 or so clones, with roughly nine tenths occurring only once. Germline V CDR1 and CDR2: SGHRS, YFSETQ. CDR3 size: 15 residues. The ends lost 4 bases at V and 5 bases at J; junction bases unmatched: 6. The source of this sequence is a female donor with multiple sclerosis, enrolled in a pregnancy study. The input for sequencing was peripheral blood, taken in the first trimester of pregnancy. The rearrangement uses TRBV5-1 and TRBJ1-4; 9 nucleotides line up with TRBD1. CDR3 sequence: CASSLVGTGNEKLFF. The CDR3 coding sequence is TGCGCCAGCAGCCTCGTGGGGACAGGGAATGAAAAACTGTTTTTT.